This record concerns one T cell receptor (beta chain) sequence. Antigen unknown. The record originates from a study of T-cell memory formation after mild COVID-19. Study-wide background: Each donor largely had its own TCR clusters. Study-wide results and limits: Clones contracting over day 15 to 85 were CD4/CD8 balanced, with later expanders leaning CD4+. CD8+ contracting clones occupied EMRA, while CD4+ ones occupied mainly CM and EM.

The germline V gene has CDR1 SGHTA and CDR2 FQGNSA. The CDR3 contains 17 residues. J gave up 5 bases and V 5 bases, and 8 bases lay outside the gene matches. With constant-segment primers, 5'RACE yielded cDNA libraries of TCR alpha and TCR beta that carried sample barcodes and UMIs. A single record per CDR3 protein comes from TCRdb applying MiXCR to the 5' RACE reads. The sample lists around 320,000 distinct CDR3 sequences, 25% to 30% occurring once. This sequence joins TRBV7-2 and TRBJ2-2, with 13 bases identical to TRBD2. The TCR sequence derives from an adult woman who had mild COVID-19 (a few samples of this study predate the infection). Cell type and time point are not known. Material: PBMCs or a T cell subset sorted from them (not recorded which). In nucleotides, the CDR3 is TGTGCCAGCAGCCTTGGACTAGCGGGAGTTCGGACCGGGGAGCTGTTTTTT. Its translation is CASSLGLAGVRTGELFF.